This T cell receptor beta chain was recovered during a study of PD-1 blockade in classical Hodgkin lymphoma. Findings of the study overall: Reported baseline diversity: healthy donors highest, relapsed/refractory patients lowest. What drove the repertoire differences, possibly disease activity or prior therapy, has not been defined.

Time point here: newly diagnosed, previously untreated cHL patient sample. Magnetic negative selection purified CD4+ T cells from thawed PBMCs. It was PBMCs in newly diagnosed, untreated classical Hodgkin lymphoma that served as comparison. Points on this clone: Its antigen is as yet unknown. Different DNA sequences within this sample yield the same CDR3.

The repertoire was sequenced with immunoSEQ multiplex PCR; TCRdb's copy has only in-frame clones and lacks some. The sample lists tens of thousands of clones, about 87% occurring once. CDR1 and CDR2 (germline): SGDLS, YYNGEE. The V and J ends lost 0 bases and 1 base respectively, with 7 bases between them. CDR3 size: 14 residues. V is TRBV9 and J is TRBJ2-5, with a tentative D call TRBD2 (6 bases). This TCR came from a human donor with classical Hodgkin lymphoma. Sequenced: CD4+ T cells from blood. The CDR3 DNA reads TGTGCCAGCAGCGTAGGCGGGACCCAAGAGACCCAGTACTTC. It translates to CASSVGGTQETQYF.